This T cell receptor beta chain stems from a study of radiotherapy plus CTLA-4 blockade in lung cancer. After removal of 3 bases from V and 7 bases from J, the junction contained 8 bases not matched to a gene. CDR1 and CDR2 (germline): MGHRA, YSYEKL. The CDR3 is 16 residues long. The protocol was immunoSEQ multiplex PCR, while the TCRdb copy is restricted to in-frame clones and leaves out a portion. The data contain 60,000 to 75,000 clones, more than 70% of them singletons. Sequencing used peripheral blood, obtained from a patient treated with radiotherapy plus ipilimumab. The chain combines TRBV4-1 with TRBJ2-2; TRBD2 agrees at 10 bases. The sequence derives from a human donor with non-small cell lung cancer whose response to radiotherapy plus ipilimumab could not be evaluated. Some clones in this sample may be carry-over from other donors' samples. CDR3 sequence: CASSQGSGGFVGELFF. DNA of the CDR3: TGCGCCAGCAGCCAGGGTAGCGGGGGGTTTGTCGGGGAGCTGTTTTTT.